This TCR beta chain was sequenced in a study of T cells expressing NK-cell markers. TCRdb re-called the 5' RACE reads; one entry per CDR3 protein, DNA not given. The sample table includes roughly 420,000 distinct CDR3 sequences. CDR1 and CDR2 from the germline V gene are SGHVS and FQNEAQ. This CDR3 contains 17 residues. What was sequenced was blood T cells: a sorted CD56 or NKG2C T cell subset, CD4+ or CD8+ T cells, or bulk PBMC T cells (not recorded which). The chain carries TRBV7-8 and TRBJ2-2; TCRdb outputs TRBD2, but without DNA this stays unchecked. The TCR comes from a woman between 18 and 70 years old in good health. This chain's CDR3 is CASSTRLASRNTGELFF.